These T cell receptor beta chains were read from a single sample in a study of tumor-infiltrating lymphocytes in primary liver carcinoma. TCRdb used MiXCR to reprocess the multiplex PCR reads, holding one entry per CDR3 protein. The profile covers 47,000 or so distinct CDR3 sequences, with over 70% appearing a single time and roughly 24% taken by the ten largest. The sequenced sample consisted of liver tumor tissue from sampling region 3. The receptors were gathered from a middle-aged man with primary liver carcinoma and hepatitis B virus infection. Each CDR3 is given with its conserved first and last residue. D genes are given only for firm matches. Clone size is shown for a subset of rows, as once, few, many or a class of expanded clone.

J: TRBJ2-5; size: medium-sized; V: TRBV11-2; D: -; DNA: TGTGCCAGCAGCTTAGATCAACAGGGCCTGGGTCTAGAGACCCAGTACTTC; CDR3: CASSLDQQGLGLETQYF
J: TRBJ2-1; size: few; V: TRBV7-6; D: TRBD2; DNA: TGTGCCAGCAGCTCCCTAGCGGGAGGCTCCTACAATGAGCAGTTCTTC; CDR3: CASSSLAGGSYNEQFF
J: TRBJ1-5; size: -; V: TRBV30; D: -; DNA: TGTGCCTGGGGTGTGGGCCGCTGGAGTCAGCCCCAGCATTTT; CDR3: CAWGVGRWSQPQHF
J: TRBJ2-1; size: -; V: TRBV6-2/TRBV6-3; D: TRBD2; DNA: TGTACCAGCAGTATAACGGGAGGAGTTTTCTTTAATGAGCAGTTCTTC; CDR3: CTSSITGGVFFNEQFF
J: TRBJ1-3; size: many; V: TRBV7-9; D: -; DNA: TGTGCCAGCAGCGTTTCGGGCCCGAGAAACACCATATATTTT; CDR3: CASSVSGPRNTIYF
J: TRBJ1-2; size: few; V: TRBV11-2; D: -; DNA: TGTGACAACAGCTTAGGGGGGAACTATGGCTACACCTTC; CDR3: CDNSLGGNYGYTF
J: TRBJ2-3; size: -; V: TRBV12-5; D: -; DNA: TGTGCTAGTAGCTGGGGCGATACGCAGTATTTT; CDR3: CASSWGDTQYF
J: TRBJ2-7; size: -; V: TRBV4-1; D: -; DNA: TGCGCCAGCAGCCTCGGCTCTTTGACCCCATACGAGCAGTACTTC; CDR3: CASSLGSLTPYEQYF
J: TRBJ2-1; size: -; V: TRBV11-1; D: -; DNA: TGTGCCATTATCCATCTGGGCTACAATGAGCAGTTCTTC; CDR3: CAIIHLGYNEQFF
J: TRBJ2-3; size: -; V: TRBV11-2; D: -; DNA: TGTGCCAGCAGCTTAGGAGTCCCGGACACAGATACACAGTATTTC; CDR3: CASSLGVPDTDTQYF
J: TRBJ2-5; size: many; V: TRBV28; D: -; DNA: TGTGCCAGCAGTATTGACGGGGAGACCCAGTACTTC; CDR3: CASSIDGETQYF
J: TRBJ2-1; size: -; V: TRBV11-3; D: TRBD2; DNA: TGTGCTAGCAGCTTATCAGGGACTAGCGTGAGAGGTGAGCAGTCCTTC; CDR3: CASSLSGTSVRGEQSF
J: TRBJ1-1; size: -; V: TRBV19; D: -; DNA: TGTGCCAGTAGTATACAGTCAGCGGATACCGCCCAAGCTTTCTTT; CDR3: CASSIQSADTAQAFF
J: TRBJ1-2; size: many; V: TRBV30; D: TRBD1; DNA: TGTGCCTATCGACAGGGGAGCGTAGATGGCTACACCTTC; CDR3: CAYRQGSVDGYTF
J: TRBJ1-5; size: -; V: TRBV13; D: -; DNA: TGTGCCAGCGGCTTAGGGAACAGGGATCAGCTCCAGCATTTT; CDR3: CASGLGNRDQLQHF
J: TRBJ2-5; size: few; V: TRBV5-1; D: TRBD2; DNA: TGCGCCAGCGGCTTACTAGCGGGAGAAGGAGAGACCCGGTACTTC; CDR3: CASGLLAGEGETRYF
J: TRBJ2-3; size: -; V: TRBV30; D: -; DNA: TGTGTCTGGAGTTCCCTACCCCCATATAGGCAGTATTTT; CDR3: CVWSSLPPYRQYF
J: TRBJ2-7; size: medium-sized; V: TRBV29-1; D: TRBD1; DNA: TGCAGCGTCCGGGACAGGGGGGAGTACGAGCAGTACTTC; CDR3: CSVRDRGEYEQYF
J: TRBJ1-4; size: once; V: TRBV2; D: TRBD1; DNA: TGTGCCAGCGGAGGGGACAGGCTAGAAATACTGTTTTTT; CDR3: CASGGDRLEILFF
J: TRBJ2-1; size: few; V: TRBV14; D: -; DNA: TGTGCCAGAAGTCCCGGGACTCGGGGTGAGCAGTTCTTC; CDR3: CARSPGTRGEQFF
J: TRBJ2-7; size: medium-sized; V: TRBV10-3; D: TRBD2; DNA: TGTGCCATCAGCCCGGGACTAGCGGCGTCCCCCTTCTCCTACGAGCAGTACTTC; CDR3: CAISPGLAASPFSYEQYF
J: TRBJ2-7; size: -; V: TRBV29-1; D: -; DNA: TGCGGCGTTCGAGAGGGCTCCTACGAGCAGTGCTTC; CDR3: CGVREGSYEQCF
J: TRBJ1-1; size: -; V: TRBV12-3/TRBV12-4; D: -; DNA: TGTGCCAACAGTAATGCGGACAGTCTTAACACTGAAGCTTTCTTT; CDR3: CANSNADSLNTEAFF
J: TRBJ1-6; size: -; V: TRBV4-1; D: -; DNA: TGCGCCAGCAGCCCAGAGGGGAGGAACTCACATCTCCACTTT; CDR3: CASSPEGRNSHLHF
J: TRBJ1-6; size: -; V: TRBV11-2; D: TRBD1; DNA: TGTGCCAGCAGCTCTCACAGGGGCGATTGGTCACACCTCCACTTT; CDR3: CASSSHRGDWSHLHF
J: TRBJ2-1; size: few; V: TRBV29-1; D: -; DNA: TGCAGCGTCGAAGACAAGGTTAACTACAATGAGCAGTTCTTC; CDR3: CSVEDKVNYNEQFF
J: TRBJ1-5; size: -; V: TRBV6-1; D: -; DNA: TGTGCCAGAAGTGAAGCGGGAGATACGCAGCATTTT; CDR3: CARSEAGDTQHF
J: TRBJ2-1; size: -; V: TRBV24-1; D: -; DNA: TGTGCCACCAGTGACTTAGCTGGGATCGGGGGGCAGTTCTTC; CDR3: CATSDLAGIGGQFF
J: TRBJ2-7; size: -; V: TRBV2; D: -; DNA: TGTGCCAGCCGTAGAGAAAATGAGCATTACTTC; CDR3: CASRRENEHYF
J: TRBJ2-3; size: -; V: TRBV11-1; D: TRBD2; DNA: TGTGTCAGCAGCAAGGGACTAGCGGTTATCACTGATACGCAGTATTTT; CDR3: CVSSKGLAVITDTQYF
J: TRBJ2-7; size: -; V: TRBV29-1; D: TRBD1; DNA: TGCAGCGTATTCCGGGACAGGGGGGGGAAAGAACAGTACTTC; CDR3: CSVFRDRGGKEQYF
J: TRBJ2-3; size: -; V: TRBV5-1; D: TRBD2; DNA: TGCGCCAGCTGCTTGAATCCTAGCGGGTGTGGAGATACGCAGTATTTT; CDR3: CASCLNPSGCGDTQYF